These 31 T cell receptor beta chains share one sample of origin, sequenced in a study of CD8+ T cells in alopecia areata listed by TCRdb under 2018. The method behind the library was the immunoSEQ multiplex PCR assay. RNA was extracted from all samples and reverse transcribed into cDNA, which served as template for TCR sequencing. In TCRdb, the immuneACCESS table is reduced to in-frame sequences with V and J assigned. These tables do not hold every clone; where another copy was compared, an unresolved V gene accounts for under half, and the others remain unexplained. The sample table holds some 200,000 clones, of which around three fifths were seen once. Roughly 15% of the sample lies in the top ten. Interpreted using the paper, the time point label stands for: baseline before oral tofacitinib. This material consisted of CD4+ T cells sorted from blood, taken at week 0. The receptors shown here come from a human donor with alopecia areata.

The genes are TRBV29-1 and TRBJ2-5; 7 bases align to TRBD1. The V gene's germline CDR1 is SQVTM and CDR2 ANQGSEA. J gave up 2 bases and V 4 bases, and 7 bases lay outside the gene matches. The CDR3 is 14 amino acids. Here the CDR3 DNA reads TGCAGCGTTGCGAGGGACAGCCTACAAGAGACCCAGTACTTC. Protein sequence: CSVARDSLQETQYF.

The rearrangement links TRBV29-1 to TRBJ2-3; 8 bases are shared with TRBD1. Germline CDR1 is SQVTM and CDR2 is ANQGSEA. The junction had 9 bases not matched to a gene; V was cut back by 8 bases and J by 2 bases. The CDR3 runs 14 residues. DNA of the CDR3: TGCAGCTTCTTGGACAGGGCCTTCACAGATACGCAGTATTTT. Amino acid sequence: CSFLDRAFTDTQYF.

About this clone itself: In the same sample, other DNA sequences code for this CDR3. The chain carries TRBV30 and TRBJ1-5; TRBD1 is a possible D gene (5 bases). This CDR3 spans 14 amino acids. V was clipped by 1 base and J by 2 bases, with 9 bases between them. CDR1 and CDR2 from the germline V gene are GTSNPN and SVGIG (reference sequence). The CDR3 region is CAWSGPGRNQPQHF. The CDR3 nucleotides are TGTGCCTGGAGTGGCCCAGGGCGCAATCAGCCCCAGCATTTT. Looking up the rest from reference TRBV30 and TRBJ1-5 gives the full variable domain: SQTIHQWPATLVQPVGSPLSLECTVEGTSNPNLYWYRQAAGRGLQLLFYSVGIGQISSEVPQNLSASRPQDRQFILSSKKLLLSDSGFYLCAWSGPGRNQPQHFGDGTRLSIL.

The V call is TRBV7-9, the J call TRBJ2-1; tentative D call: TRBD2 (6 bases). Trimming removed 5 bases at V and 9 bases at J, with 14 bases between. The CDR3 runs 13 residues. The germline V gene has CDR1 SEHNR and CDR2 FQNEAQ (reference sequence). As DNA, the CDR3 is TGTGCCAGCAGCGCCCCCGGGGGAACTGAGCAGTTCTTC. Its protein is CASSAPGGTEQFF.

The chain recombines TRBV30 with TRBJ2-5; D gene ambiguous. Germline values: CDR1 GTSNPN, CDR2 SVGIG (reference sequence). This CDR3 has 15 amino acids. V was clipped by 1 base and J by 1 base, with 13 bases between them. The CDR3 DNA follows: TGTGCCTGGAGTGCGGTGACAAGGTCCCAAGAGACCCAGTACTTC. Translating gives CAWSAVTRSQETQYF. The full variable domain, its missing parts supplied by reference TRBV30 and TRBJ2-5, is SQTIHQWPATLVQPVGSPLSLECTVEGTSNPNLYWYRQAAGRGLQLLFYSVGIGQISSEVPQNLSASRPQDRQFILSSKKLLLSDSGFYLCAWSAVTRSQETQYFGPGTRLLVL.

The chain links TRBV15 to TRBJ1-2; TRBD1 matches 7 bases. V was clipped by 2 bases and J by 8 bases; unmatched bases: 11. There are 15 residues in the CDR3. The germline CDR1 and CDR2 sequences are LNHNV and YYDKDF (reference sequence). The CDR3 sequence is CATSRPDRARGGYTF. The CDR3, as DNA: TGTGCCACCAGCAGACCAGACAGGGCGAGAGGCGGCTACACCTTC.

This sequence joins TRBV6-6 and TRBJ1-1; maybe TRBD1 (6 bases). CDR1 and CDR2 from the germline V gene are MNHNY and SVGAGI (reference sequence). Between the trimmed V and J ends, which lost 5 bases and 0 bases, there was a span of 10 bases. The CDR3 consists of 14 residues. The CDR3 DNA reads TGTGCCAGCAGTCGGACAGCCATGAACACTGAAGCTTTCTTT. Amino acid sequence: CASSRTAMNTEAFF.

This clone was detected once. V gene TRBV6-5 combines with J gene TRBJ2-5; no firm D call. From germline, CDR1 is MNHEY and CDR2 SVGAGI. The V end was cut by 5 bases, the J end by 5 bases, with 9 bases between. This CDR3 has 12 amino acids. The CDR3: CASSEHPETQYF. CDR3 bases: TGTGCCAGCAGTGAACATCCGGAGACCCAGTACTTC.

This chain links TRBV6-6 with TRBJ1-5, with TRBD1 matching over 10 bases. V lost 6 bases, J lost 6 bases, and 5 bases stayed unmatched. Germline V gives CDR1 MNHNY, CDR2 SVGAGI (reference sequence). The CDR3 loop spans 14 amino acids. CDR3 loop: CASSPRTGGQPQHF. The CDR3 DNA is TGTGCCAGCAGCCCTCGGACAGGGGGTCAGCCCCAGCATTTT.

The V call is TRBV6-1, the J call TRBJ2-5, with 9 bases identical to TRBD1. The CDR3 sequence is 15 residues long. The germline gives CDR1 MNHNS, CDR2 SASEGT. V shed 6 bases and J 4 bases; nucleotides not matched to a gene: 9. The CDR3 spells CASSQPGQGGETQYF. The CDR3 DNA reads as TGTGCCAGCAGCCAACCGGGACAGGGAGGAGAGACCCAGTACTTC.

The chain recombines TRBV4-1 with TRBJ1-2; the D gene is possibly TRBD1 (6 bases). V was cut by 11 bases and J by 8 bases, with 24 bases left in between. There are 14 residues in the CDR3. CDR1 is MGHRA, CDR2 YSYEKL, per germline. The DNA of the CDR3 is TGCGCCGTCAGAGGGGGTAACGTAGGCACCGGCTACACCTTC. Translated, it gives CAVRGGNVGTGYTF.

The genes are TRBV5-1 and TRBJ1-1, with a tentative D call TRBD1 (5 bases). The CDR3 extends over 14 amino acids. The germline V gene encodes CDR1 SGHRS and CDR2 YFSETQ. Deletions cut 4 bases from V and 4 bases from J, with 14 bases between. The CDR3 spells CASSPPGGGTEAFF. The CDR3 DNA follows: TGCGCCAGCAGCCCCCCCGGCGGGGGCACTGAAGCTTTCTTT.

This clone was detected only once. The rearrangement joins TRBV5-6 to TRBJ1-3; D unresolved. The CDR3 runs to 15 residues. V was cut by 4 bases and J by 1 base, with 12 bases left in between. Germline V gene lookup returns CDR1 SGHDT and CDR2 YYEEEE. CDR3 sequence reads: CASSPNLASGNTIYF. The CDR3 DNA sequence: TGTGCCAGCAGCCCCAACCTCGCTTCTGGAAACACCATATATTTT. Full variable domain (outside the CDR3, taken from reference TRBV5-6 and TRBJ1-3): DAGVTQSPTHLIKTRGQQVTLRCSPKSGHDTVSWYQQALGQGPQFIFQYYEEEERQRGNFPDRFSGHQFPNYSSELNVNALLLGDSALYLCASSPNLASGNTIYFGEGSWLTVV.

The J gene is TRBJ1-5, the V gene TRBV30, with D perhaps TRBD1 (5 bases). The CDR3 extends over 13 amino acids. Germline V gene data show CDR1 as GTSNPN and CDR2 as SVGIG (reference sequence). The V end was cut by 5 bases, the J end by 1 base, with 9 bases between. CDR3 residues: CAWGGASNQPQHF. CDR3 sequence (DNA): TGTGCCTGGGGGGGAGCAAGCAATCAGCCCCAGCATTTT. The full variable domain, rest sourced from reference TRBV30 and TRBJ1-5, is SQTIHQWPATLVQPVGSPLSLECTVEGTSNPNLYWYRQAAGRGLQLLFYSVGIGQISSEVPQNLSASRPQDRQFILSSKKLLLSDSGFYLCAWGGASNQPQHFGDGTRLSIL.

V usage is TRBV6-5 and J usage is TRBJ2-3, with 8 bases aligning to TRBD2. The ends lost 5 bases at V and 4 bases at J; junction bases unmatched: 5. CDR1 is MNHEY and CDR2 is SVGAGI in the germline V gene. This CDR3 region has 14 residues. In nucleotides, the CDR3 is TGTGCCAGCAGTCTAGCGGGTTTGGCAGATACGCAGTATTTT. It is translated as CASSLAGLADTQYF.

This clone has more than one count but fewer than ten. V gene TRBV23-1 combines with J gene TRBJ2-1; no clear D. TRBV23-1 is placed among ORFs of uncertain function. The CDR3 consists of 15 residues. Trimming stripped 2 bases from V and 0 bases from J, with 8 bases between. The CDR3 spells CASSQDPSSYNEQFF. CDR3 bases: TGCGCCAGCAGTCAAGACCCGAGCTCCTACAATGAGCAGTTCTTC.

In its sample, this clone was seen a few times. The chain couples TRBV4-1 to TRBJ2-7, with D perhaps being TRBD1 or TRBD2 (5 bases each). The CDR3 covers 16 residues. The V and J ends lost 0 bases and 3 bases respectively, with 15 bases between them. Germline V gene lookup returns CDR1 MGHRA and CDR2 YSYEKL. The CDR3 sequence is CASSQDSGPRGYEQYF. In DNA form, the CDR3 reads TGCGCCAGCAGCCAAGATTCGGGACCTCGGGGCTACGAGCAGTACTTC.

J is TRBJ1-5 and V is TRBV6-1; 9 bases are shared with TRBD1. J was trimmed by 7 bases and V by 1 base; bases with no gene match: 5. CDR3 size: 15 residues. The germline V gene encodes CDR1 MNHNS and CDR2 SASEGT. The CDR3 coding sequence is TGTGCCAGCAGTGAAGTCGGGACAGGGAAGCAGCCCCAGCATTTT. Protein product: CASSEVGTGKQPQHF.

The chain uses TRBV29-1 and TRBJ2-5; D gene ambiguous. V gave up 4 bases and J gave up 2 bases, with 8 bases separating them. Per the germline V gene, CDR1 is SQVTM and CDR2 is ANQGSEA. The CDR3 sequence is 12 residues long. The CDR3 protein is CSVAQIQETQYF. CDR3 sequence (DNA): TGCAGCGTTGCGCAGATTCAAGAGACCCAGTACTTC.

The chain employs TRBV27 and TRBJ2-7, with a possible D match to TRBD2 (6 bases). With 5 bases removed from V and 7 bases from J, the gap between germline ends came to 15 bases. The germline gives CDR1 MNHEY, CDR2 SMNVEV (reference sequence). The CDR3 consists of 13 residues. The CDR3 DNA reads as TGTGCCAGCAGTCCTCGGACGGGGAGGGAGCAGTACTTC. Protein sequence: CASSPRTGREQYF.

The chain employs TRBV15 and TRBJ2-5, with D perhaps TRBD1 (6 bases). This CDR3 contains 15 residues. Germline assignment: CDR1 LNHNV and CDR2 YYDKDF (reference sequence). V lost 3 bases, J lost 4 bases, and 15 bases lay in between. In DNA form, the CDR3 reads TGTGCCACCAGCAGGAACAGGGAAGGGGGAGAGACCCAGTACTTC. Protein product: CATSRNREGGETQYF.

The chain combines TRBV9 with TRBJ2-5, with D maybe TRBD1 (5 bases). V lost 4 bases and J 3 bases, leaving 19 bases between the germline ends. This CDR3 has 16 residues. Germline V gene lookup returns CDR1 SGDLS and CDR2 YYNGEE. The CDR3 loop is CASSPWGLNPEETQYF. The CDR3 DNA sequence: TGTGCCAGCAGCCCCTGGGGCCTCAACCCCGAAGAGACCCAGTACTTC.

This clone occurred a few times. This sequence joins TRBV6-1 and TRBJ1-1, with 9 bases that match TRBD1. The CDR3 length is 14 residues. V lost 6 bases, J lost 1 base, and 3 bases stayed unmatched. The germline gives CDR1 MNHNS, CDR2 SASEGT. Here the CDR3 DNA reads TGTGCCAGCAGGAGGACAGGGGAGAACACTGAAGCTTTCTTT. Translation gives CASRRTGENTEAFF.

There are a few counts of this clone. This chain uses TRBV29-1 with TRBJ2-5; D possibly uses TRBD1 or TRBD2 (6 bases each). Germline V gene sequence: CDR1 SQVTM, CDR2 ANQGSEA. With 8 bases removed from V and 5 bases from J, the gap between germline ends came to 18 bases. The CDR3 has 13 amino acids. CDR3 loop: CSLKGGAGETQYF. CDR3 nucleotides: TGCAGCCTCAAGGGGGGCGCAGGGGAGACCCAGTACTTC.

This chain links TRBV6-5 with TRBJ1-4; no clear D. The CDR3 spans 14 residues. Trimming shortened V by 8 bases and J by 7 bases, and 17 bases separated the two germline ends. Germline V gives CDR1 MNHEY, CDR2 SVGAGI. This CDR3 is CASGRSATFEKLFF. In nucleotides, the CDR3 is TGTGCCAGCGGTCGGAGTGCAACTTTTGAAAAACTGTTTTTT.

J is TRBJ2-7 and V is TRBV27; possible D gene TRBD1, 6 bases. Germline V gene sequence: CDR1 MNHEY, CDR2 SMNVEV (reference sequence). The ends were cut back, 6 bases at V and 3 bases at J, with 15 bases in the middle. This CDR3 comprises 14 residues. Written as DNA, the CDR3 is TGTGCCAGCAGCATCAGGGGTGGGATCTACGAGCAGTACTTC. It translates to CASSIRGGIYEQYF.

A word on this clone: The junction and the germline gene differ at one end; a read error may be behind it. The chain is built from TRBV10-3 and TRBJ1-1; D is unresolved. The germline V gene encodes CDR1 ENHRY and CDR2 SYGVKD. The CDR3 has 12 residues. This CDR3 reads CAIGENRDEAFF. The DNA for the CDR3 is TGTGCCATCGGTGAGAACCGAGACGAAGCTTTCTTT.

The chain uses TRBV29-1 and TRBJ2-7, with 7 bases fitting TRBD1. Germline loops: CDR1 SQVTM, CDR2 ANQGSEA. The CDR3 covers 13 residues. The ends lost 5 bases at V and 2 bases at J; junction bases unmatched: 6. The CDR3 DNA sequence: TGCAGCGTTTCCCGACAGGGTGCCTACGAGCAGTACTTC. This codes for CSVSRQGAYEQYF.

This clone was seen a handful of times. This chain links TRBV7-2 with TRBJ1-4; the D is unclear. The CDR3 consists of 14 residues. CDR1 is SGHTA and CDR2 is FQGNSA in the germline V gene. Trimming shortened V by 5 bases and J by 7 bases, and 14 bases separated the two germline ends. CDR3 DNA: TGTGCCAGCAGCCGGGCCCCGACGGGTGAAAAACTGTTTTTT. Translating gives CASSRAPTGEKLFF.

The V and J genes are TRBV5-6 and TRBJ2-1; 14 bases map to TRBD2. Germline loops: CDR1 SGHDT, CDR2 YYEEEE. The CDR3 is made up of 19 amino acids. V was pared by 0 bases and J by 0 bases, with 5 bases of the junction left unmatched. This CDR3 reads CASSLDGLAGGSSYNEQFF. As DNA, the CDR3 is TGTGCCAGCAGCTTGGACGGACTAGCGGGGGGTAGCTCCTACAATGAGCAGTTCTTC.

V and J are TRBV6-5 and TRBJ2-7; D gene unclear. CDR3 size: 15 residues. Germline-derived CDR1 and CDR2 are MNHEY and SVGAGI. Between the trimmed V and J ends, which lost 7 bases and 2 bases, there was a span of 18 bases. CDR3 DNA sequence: TGTGCCAGCATCGACGCCGGGTCCGGCACCTACGAGCAGTACTTC. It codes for CASIDAGSGTYEQYF.